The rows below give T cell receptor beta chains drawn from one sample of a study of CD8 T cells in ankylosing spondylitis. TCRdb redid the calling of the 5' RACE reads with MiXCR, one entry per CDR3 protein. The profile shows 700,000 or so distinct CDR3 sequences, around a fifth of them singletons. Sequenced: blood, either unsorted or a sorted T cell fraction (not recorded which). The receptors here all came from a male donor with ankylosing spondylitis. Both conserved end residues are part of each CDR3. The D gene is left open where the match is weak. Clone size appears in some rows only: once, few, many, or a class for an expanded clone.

CDR3nt: TGCGCCAGCAGCTCGGGGGGGTGGACAGTACCAAATGAAAAACTGTTTTTT; CDR3aa: CASSSGGWTVPNEKLFF; j_gene: TRBJ1-4; v_gene: TRBV5-1; abundance: few; d_gene: NA
CDR3nt: TGTGCCAGCAGCCCACAGGGGAGGGCCACTGAAGCTTTCTTT; CDR3aa: CASSPQGRATEAFF; j_gene: TRBJ1-1; v_gene: TRBV3-1; abundance: few; d_gene: TRBD1
CDR3nt: TGTGCCAGCAGCGCCCTTCGGACTAGCGGGATTTTTACCTACGAGCAGTACTTC; CDR3aa: CASSALRTSGIFTYEQYF; j_gene: TRBJ2-7; v_gene: TRBV7-6; abundance: NA; d_gene: TRBD2
CDR3nt: TGTGCCAGCAGCTTAAGAACAGCAAAAGAGACCCAGTACTTC; CDR3aa: CASSLRTAKETQYF; j_gene: TRBJ2-5; v_gene: TRBV7-8; abundance: few; d_gene: NA
CDR3nt: TGCGCCAGCAGTTCGGGACTGCACGAGCAGTACTTC; CDR3aa: CASSSGLHEQYF; j_gene: TRBJ2-7; v_gene: TRBV5-1; abundance: NA; d_gene: NA
CDR3nt: TGTGCCAGCAGCCAGTGGACAGGGTGGACTGAAGCTTTCTTT; CDR3aa: CASSQWTGWTEAFF; j_gene: TRBJ1-1; v_gene: TRBV5-6; abundance: many; d_gene: TRBD1
CDR3nt: TGCAGTGGAATTGGGACAGAGCCCTATCATGAAAAACTGTTTTTT; CDR3aa: CSGIGTEPYHEKLFF; j_gene: TRBJ1-4; v_gene: TRBV20-1; abundance: few; d_gene: TRBD1
CDR3nt: TGTGCCAGCAGCCAAGCGTACGGAAACTATGGCTACACCTTC; CDR3aa: CASSQAYGNYGYTF; j_gene: TRBJ1-2; v_gene: TRBV3-1; abundance: NA; d_gene: NA
CDR3nt: TGCAGCGCTGGACCCGGCGGGTACAATGAGCAGTTCTTC; CDR3aa: CSAGPGGYNEQFF; j_gene: TRBJ2-1; v_gene: TRBV29-1; abundance: few; d_gene: NA
CDR3nt: TGTGCCAGCAGCCGCAGTCAGCTAGCGGGGGGGCATGGGGAGACCCAGTACTTC; CDR3aa: CASSRSQLAGGHGETQYF; j_gene: TRBJ2-5; v_gene: TRBV11-2; abundance: few; d_gene: TRBD2
CDR3nt: TGTGCCAGCAGTTACTCGGGACAGGGGAACACTGAAGCTTTCTTT; CDR3aa: CASSYSGQGNTEAFF; j_gene: TRBJ1-1; v_gene: TRBV6-5; abundance: NA; d_gene: TRBD1
CDR3nt: TGTGCCAGCAGACTGACAGGGACCAACACTGAAGCTTTCTTT; CDR3aa: CASRLTGTNTEAFF; j_gene: TRBJ1-1; v_gene: TRBV6-2/TRBV6-3; abundance: NA; d_gene: TRBD1
CDR3nt: TGTGCCAGCAGTCGAGTAGGCTCTGTGTTAGGCGACACTGAAGCTTTCTTT; CDR3aa: CASSRVGSVLGDTEAFF; j_gene: TRBJ1-1; v_gene: TRBV12-3/TRBV12-4; abundance: few; d_gene: NA
CDR3nt: TGTGCCAGCAGTCCTCGGACAGGGGTCCCTAACGGCAATCAGCCCCAGCATTTT; CDR3aa: CASSPRTGVPNGNQPQHF; j_gene: TRBJ1-5; v_gene: TRBV12-3/TRBV12-4; abundance: once; d_gene: TRBD1
CDR3nt: TGCAGTGCTAGTATGGGGGGCAGGGGCACCGGGGAGCTGTTTTTT; CDR3aa: CSASMGGRGTGELFF; j_gene: TRBJ2-2; v_gene: TRBV20-1; abundance: NA; d_gene: NA
CDR3nt: TGTGCCAGCAGCCCTCGGGCGGCAGGGGGCGAGGTAGAGACCCAGTACTTC; CDR3aa: CASSPRAAGGEVETQYF; j_gene: TRBJ2-5; v_gene: TRBV7-9; abundance: few; d_gene: TRBD1
CDR3nt: TGCAGCACCCGAGGTGGGCAGTCCTACGAGCAGTACTTC; CDR3aa: CSTRGGQSYEQYF; j_gene: TRBJ2-7; v_gene: TRBV29-1; abundance: NA; d_gene: NA
CDR3nt: TGTGCCAGCAGCCACTCCCCGACTAGTACTGAGCAGTTCTTC; CDR3aa: CASSHSPTSTEQFF; j_gene: TRBJ2-1; v_gene: TRBV12-3/TRBV12-4; abundance: many; d_gene: NA
CDR3nt: TGTGCCATCAGTGAAAACAGGCCCGGGGAGCTGTTTTTT; CDR3aa: CAISENRPGELFF; j_gene: TRBJ2-2; v_gene: TRBV10-3; abundance: few; d_gene: NA
CDR3nt: TGTGCCAGCAGTCCGGGACAGGGGGCCTACGAGCAGTACTTC; CDR3aa: CASSPGQGAYEQYF; j_gene: TRBJ2-7; v_gene: TRBV12-3/TRBV12-4; abundance: medium-sized; d_gene: TRBD1
CDR3nt: TGTGCCAGCAGCTTTGGGGGACAAGGCACTGAAGCTTTCTTT; CDR3aa: CASSFGGQGTEAFF; j_gene: TRBJ1-1; v_gene: TRBV7-9; abundance: NA; d_gene: NA
CDR3nt: TGCAGTGCTAGAGATTTCCAGCGGGATAGCTACGAGCAGTACTTC; CDR3aa: CSARDFQRDSYEQYF; j_gene: TRBJ2-7; v_gene: TRBV20-1; abundance: NA; d_gene: TRBD2
CDR3nt: TGTGCCAGCATGGGGACAGAGCGCTACGAGCAGTACTTC; CDR3aa: CASMGTERYEQYF; j_gene: TRBJ2-7; v_gene: TRBV12-3/TRBV12-4; abundance: NA; d_gene: TRBD1
CDR3nt: TGTGCCAGCAGCTGGACAGGGGGGAACATTCAGTACTTC; CDR3aa: CASSWTGGNIQYF; j_gene: TRBJ2-4; v_gene: TRBV13; abundance: few; d_gene: TRBD1
CDR3nt: TGTGCCAGCAGTTTGGGAGGGGGCGGCTACACCTTC; CDR3aa: CASSLGGGGYTF; j_gene: TRBJ1-2; v_gene: TRBV12-3/TRBV12-4; abundance: many; d_gene: TRBD1
CDR3nt: TGTGCCAGCAGCGTAGGGGGACAGGGGGCTGAAAAACTGTTTTTT; CDR3aa: CASSVGGQGAEKLFF; j_gene: TRBJ1-4; v_gene: TRBV9; abundance: NA; d_gene: TRBD1
CDR3nt: TGTGCCAGCAGTTTAACCCCCTCTAGCGGGAGCTACGAGCAGTACTTC; CDR3aa: CASSLTPSSGSYEQYF; j_gene: TRBJ2-7; v_gene: TRBV27; abundance: NA; d_gene: TRBD2
CDR3nt: TGCGCCAGCAGCCAACAGATGAACACTGAAGCTTTCTTT; CDR3aa: CASSQQMNTEAFF; j_gene: TRBJ1-1; v_gene: TRBV4-3; abundance: NA; d_gene: NA
CDR3nt: TGTGCCAGCAGCCCAGAGGGGACTAGCCGCCCTCGGGAGGAGACCCAGTACTTC; CDR3aa: CASSPEGTSRPREETQYF; j_gene: TRBJ2-5; v_gene: TRBV12-3/TRBV12-4; abundance: NA; d_gene: TRBD2
CDR3nt: TGTGCCAGCAGCTTAGCTTTCAGCGGGGGCCCCCTGGTTTCTTACAATGAGCAGTTCTTC; CDR3aa: CASSLAFSGGPLVSYNEQFF; j_gene: TRBJ2-1; v_gene: TRBV7-2; abundance: few; d_gene: TRBD2
CDR3nt: TGTGCCATCAGTGAAACGGGCAGGGGGTCGAGAAACACTGAAGCTTTCTTT; CDR3aa: CAISETGRGSRNTEAFF; j_gene: TRBJ1-1; v_gene: TRBV10-3; abundance: once; d_gene: TRBD1
CDR3nt: TGTGCCAGCAGCTCCGAGGTAGCGGAGTTCCAAGAGACCCAGTACTTC; CDR3aa: CASSSEVAEFQETQYF; j_gene: TRBJ2-5; v_gene: TRBV7-6; abundance: NA; d_gene: NA
CDR3nt: TGTGCCAGCACCCCGCAACAGGCAACTAATGAAAAACTGTTTTTT; CDR3aa: CASTPQQATNEKLFF; j_gene: TRBJ1-4; v_gene: TRBV11-2; abundance: few; d_gene: NA
CDR3nt: TGCAGCACGACGGAAGCGCGTGGCTACACCTTC; CDR3aa: CSTTEARGYTF; j_gene: TRBJ1-2; v_gene: TRBV29-1; abundance: NA; d_gene: NA
CDR3nt: TGTGCCAGCAGTGCGCAGGGTGTAACTAATGAAAAACTGTTTTTT; CDR3aa: CASSAQGVTNEKLFF; j_gene: TRBJ1-4; v_gene: TRBV6-1; abundance: few; d_gene: NA
CDR3nt: TGCGCCAGCAGCCAAGCTACCATTGGGAATGAAAAACTGTTTTTT; CDR3aa: CASSQATIGNEKLFF; j_gene: TRBJ1-4; v_gene: TRBV4-3; abundance: few; d_gene: NA
CDR3nt: TGTGCCAGCAAGGGGACTCCTGACAATGAGCAGTTCTTC; CDR3aa: CASKGTPDNEQFF; j_gene: TRBJ2-1; v_gene: TRBV6-1; abundance: NA; d_gene: NA
CDR3nt: TGTGCCAGCAGCCGAGCCGGGACTAGCGTCTACAATGAGCAGTTCTTC; CDR3aa: CASSRAGTSVYNEQFF; j_gene: TRBJ2-1; v_gene: TRBV4-2; abundance: few; d_gene: TRBD2
CDR3nt: TGCAGTGCTAGAGATGGGCTAGCGGGTACCGGGGAGCTGTTTTTT; CDR3aa: CSARDGLAGTGELFF; j_gene: TRBJ2-2; v_gene: TRBV20-1; abundance: many; d_gene: TRBD2
CDR3nt: TGTGCCAGCAGCCAAGGACACATTTCCTACGAGCAGTACTTC; CDR3aa: CASSQGHISYEQYF; j_gene: TRBJ2-7; v_gene: TRBV3-1; abundance: few; d_gene: NA
CDR3nt: TGTGCCAGCAGCCAAGCCCGGGACCTCTACAATGAGCAGTTCTTC; CDR3aa: CASSQARDLYNEQFF; j_gene: TRBJ2-1; v_gene: TRBV4-2; abundance: few; d_gene: NA
CDR3nt: TGTGCCAGCAGCCTCCTCGGACTAGCGGGAAAAGAGACCCAGTACTTC; CDR3aa: CASSLLGLAGKETQYF; j_gene: TRBJ2-5; v_gene: TRBV11-2; abundance: NA; d_gene: TRBD2
CDR3nt: TGTGCCAGCATGAGAATGGATACGCAGTATTTT; CDR3aa: CASMRMDTQYF; j_gene: TRBJ2-3; v_gene: TRBV2; abundance: NA; d_gene: NA
CDR3nt: TGCGCCAGCAGCTCGGGAGACAGGAGGCCCTACGAGCAGTACTTC; CDR3aa: CASSSGDRRPYEQYF; j_gene: TRBJ2-7; v_gene: TRBV5-1; abundance: many; d_gene: NA
CDR3nt: TGTGCCAGCAGTAGTTCCGGAGGGACAGATACGCAGTATTTT; CDR3aa: CASSSSGGTDTQYF; j_gene: TRBJ2-3; v_gene: TRBV12-3/TRBV12-4; abundance: many; d_gene: NA
CDR3nt: TGTGCCAGCAGTTTGAGAACGGGGGGGGCCGGCTACGGCACTGAAGCTTTCTTT; CDR3aa: CASSLRTGGAGYGTEAFF; j_gene: TRBJ1-1; v_gene: TRBV27; abundance: few; d_gene: NA
CDR3nt: TGTGCCAGTCTCGACATCGGTCGAACCATATATTTT; CDR3aa: CASLDIGRTIYF; j_gene: TRBJ1-3; v_gene: TRBV19; abundance: NA; d_gene: NA
CDR3nt: TGTGCCAGCAGCCAAGGGGGACTCGGAAATGAGCAGTTCTTC; CDR3aa: CASSQGGLGNEQFF; j_gene: TRBJ2-1; v_gene: TRBV14; abundance: few; d_gene: NA
CDR3nt: TGTGCCAGCAGTTTGGGTGGGAGTGTCAACGAGCAGTACTTC; CDR3aa: CASSLGGSVNEQYF; j_gene: TRBJ2-7; v_gene: TRBV12-3/TRBV12-4; abundance: NA; d_gene: NA
CDR3nt: TGTGCCAGCAGCTTAGGGATGGGGGTCACAGATACGCAGTATTTT; CDR3aa: CASSLGMGVTDTQYF; j_gene: TRBJ2-3; v_gene: TRBV11-2; abundance: NA; d_gene: NA
CDR3nt: TGTGCCAGCAGTCCCCGACAGGGCACTAATGAAAAACTGTTTTTT; CDR3aa: CASSPRQGTNEKLFF; j_gene: TRBJ1-4; v_gene: TRBV27; abundance: many; d_gene: TRBD1